This T cell receptor (beta chain) is drawn from a study of cytomegalovirus exposure and HLA in healthy donors. Study in general: Of about 390 genotyped donors, around 86% grouped in the Caucasian-associated ancestry cluster.

Germline values: CDR1 MNHEY, CDR2 SVGAGI. The ends were cut back, 5 bases at V and 2 bases at J, with 10 bases in the middle. The CDR3 covers 14 residues. PCR amplification relied on 60 Vbeta primers (plus 13 Jbeta primers). This table comes from immunoSEQ multiplex PCR, and its TCRdb copy is limited to in-frame clones, with some not included. The sample lists over 150,000 clones, 60% to 80% seen once, with 1.3% to 1.5% in the top ten. The chain joins TRBV6-5 to TRBJ2-4, with D possibly being TRBD1 (6 bases). Sequencing was done on a sample of PBMCs. The source of this sequence is a man in his 60s in good health and CMV-seronegative. For the CDR3, the DNA is TGTGCCAGCAGTACACAGGGTTCCAAAAACATTCAGTACTTC. It is translated as CASSTQGSKNIQYF.